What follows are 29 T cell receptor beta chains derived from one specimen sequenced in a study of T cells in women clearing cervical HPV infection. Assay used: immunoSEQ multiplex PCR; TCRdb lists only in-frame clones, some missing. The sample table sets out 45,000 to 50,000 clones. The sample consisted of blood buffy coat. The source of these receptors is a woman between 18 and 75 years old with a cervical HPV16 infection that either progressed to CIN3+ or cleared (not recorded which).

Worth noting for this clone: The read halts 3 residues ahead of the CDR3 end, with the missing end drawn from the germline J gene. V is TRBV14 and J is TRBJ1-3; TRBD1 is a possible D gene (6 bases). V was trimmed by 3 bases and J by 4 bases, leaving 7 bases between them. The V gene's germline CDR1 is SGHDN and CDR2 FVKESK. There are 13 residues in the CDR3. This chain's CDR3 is CASSQGAGNTIYF. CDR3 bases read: TGTGCCAGCAGCCAGGGGGCCGGAAACACC.

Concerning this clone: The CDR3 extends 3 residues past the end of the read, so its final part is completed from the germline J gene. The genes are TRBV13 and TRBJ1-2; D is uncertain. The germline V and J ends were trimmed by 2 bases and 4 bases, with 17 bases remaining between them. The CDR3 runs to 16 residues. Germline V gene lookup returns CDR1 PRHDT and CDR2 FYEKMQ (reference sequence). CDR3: CASSLRAAGRGYGYTF. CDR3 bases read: TGTGCCAGCAGCTTACGGGCCGCGGGCCGGGGCTATGGC.

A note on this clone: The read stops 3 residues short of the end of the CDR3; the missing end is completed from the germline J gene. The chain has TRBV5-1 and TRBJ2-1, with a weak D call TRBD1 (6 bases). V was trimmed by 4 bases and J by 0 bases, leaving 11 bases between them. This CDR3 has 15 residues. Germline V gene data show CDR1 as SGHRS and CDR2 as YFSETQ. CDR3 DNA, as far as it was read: TGCGCCAGCAGCCAACAGGGAATCTCCTACAATGAG. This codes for CASSQQGISYNE. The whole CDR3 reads CASSQQGISYNEQFF.

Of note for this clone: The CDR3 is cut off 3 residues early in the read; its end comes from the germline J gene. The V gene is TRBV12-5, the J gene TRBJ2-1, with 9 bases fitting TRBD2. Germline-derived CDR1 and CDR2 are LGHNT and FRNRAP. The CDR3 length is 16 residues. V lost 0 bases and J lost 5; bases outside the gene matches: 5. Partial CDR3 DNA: TGTGCTAGTGGTTTGGTAAGCGCGGGAGGGAACAATGAG. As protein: CASGLVSAGGNNE. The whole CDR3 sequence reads CASGLVSAGGNNEQFF.

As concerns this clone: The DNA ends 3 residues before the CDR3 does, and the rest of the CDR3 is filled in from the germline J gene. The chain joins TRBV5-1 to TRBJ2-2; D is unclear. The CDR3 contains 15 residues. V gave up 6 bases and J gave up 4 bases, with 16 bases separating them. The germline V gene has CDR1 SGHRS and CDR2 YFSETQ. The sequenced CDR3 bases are TGCGCCAGCACGTTTTCTACAGCTTTCACCGGGGAG. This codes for CASTFSTAFTGE. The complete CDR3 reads CASTFSTAFTGELFF.

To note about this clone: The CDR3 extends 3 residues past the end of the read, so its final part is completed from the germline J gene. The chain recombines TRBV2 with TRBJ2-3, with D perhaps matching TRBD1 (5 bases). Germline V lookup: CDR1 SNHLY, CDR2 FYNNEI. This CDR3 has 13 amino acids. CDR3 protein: CASNTGLNQPQYF. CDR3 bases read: TGTGCCAGCAATACAGGCCTCAATCAGCCG.

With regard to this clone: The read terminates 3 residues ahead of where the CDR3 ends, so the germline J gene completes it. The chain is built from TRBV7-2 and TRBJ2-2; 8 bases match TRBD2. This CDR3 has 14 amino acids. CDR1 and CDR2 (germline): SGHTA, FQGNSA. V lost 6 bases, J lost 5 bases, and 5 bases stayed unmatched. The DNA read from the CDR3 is TGTGCCAGCAGAACCGGGACTAGAACCGGGGAG. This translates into CASRTGTRTGE. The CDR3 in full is CASRTGTRTGELFF.

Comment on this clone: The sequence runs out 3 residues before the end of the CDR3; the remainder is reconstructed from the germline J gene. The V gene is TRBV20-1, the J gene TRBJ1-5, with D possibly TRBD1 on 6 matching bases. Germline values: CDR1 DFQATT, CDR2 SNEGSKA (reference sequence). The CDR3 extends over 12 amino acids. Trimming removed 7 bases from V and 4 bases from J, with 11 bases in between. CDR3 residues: CSVRGQNQPQHF. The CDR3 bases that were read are TGCAGTGTTCGAGGACAGAATCAGCCC.

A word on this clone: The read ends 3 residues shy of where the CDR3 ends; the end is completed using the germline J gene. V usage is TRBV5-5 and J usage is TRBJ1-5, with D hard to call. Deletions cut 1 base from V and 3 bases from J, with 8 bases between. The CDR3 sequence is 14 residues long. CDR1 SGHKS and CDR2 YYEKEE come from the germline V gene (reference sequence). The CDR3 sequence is CASSLSSFNQPQHF. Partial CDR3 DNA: TGTGCCAGCAGCTTGTCGTCGTTCAATCAGCCC.

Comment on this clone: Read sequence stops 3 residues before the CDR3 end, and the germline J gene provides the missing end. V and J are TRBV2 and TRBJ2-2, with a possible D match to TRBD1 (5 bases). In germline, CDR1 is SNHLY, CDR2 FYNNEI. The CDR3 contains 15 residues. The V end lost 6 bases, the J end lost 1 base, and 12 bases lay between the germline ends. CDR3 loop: CASSDDSLNTGELFF. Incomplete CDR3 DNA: TGTGCCAGCAGCGACGACAGCCTGAACACCGGGGAG.

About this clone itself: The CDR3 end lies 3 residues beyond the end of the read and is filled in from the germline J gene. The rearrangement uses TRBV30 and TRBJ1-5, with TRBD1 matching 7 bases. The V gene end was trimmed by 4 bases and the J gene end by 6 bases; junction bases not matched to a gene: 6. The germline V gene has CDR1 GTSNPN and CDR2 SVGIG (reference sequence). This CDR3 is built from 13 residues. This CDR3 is CAWNDREFQPQHF. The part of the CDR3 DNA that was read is TGTGCCTGGAATGACAGGGAGTTTCAGCCC.

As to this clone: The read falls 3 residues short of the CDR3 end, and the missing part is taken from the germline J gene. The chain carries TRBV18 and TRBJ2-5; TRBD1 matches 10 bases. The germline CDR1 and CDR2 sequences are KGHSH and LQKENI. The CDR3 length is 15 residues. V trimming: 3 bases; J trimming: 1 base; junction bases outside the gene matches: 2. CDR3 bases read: TGTGCCAGCTCACCCCGACAGGGGGCCCAAGAGACC. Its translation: CASSPRQGAQET. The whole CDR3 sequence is CASSPRQGAQETQYF.

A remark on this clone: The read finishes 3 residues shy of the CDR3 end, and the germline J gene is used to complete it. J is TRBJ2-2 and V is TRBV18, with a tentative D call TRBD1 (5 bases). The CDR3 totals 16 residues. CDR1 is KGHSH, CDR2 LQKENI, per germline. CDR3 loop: CASSPNRGTDFEKLFF. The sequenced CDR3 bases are TGTGCCAGCTCACCAAATAGGGGAACAGATTTTGAAAAG. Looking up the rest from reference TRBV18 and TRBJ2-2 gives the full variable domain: NAGVMQNPRHLVRRRGQEARLRCSPMKGHSHVYWYRQLPEEGLKFMVYLQKENIIDESGMPKERFSAEFPKEGPSILRIQQVVRGDSAAYFCASSPNRGTDFEKLFFGEGSRLTVL.

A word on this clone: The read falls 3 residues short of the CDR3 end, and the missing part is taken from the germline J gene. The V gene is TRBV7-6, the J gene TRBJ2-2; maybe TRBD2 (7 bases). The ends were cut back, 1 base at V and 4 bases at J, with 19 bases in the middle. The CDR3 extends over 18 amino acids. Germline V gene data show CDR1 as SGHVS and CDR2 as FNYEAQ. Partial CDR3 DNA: TGTGCCAGCAGCTTAGGAGTTGGGGGGGCGTTGAGCACCGGGGAG. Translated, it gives CASSLGVGGALSTGE. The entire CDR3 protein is CASSLGVGGALSTGELFF. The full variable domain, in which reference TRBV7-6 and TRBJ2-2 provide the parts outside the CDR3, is GAGVSQSPRYKVTKRGQDVALRCDPISGHVSLYWYRQALGQGPEFLTYFNYEAQQDKSGLPNDRFSAERPEGSISTLTIQRTEQRDSAMYRCASSLGVGGALSTGELFFGEGSRLTVL.

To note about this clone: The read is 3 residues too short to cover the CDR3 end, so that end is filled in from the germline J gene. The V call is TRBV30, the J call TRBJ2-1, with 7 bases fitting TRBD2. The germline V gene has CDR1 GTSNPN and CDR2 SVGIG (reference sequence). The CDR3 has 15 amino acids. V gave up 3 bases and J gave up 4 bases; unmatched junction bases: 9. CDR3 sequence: CAWSSGTTLYNEQFF. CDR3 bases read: TGTGCCTGGAGCTCTGGGACTACCTTATACAATGAG.

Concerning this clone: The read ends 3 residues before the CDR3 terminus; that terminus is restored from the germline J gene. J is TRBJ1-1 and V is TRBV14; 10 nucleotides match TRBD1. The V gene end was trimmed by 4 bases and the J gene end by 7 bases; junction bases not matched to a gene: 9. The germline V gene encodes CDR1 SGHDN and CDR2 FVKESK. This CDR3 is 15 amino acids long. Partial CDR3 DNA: TGTGCCAGCAGCCTATCGACAGGGGGCAAGGGTGAA. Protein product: CASSLSTGGKGE. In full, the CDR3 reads CASSLSTGGKGEAFF.

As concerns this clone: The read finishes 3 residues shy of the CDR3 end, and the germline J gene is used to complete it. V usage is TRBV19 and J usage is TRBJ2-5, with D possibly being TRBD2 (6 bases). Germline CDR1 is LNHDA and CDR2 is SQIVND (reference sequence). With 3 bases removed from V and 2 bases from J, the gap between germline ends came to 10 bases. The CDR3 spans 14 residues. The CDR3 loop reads CASSIVLAQETQYF. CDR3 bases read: TGTGCCAGTAGTATTGTACTAGCTCAAGAGACC. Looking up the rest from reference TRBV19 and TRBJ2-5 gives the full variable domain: DGGITQSPKYLFRKEGQNVTLSCEQNLNHDAMYWYRQDPGQGLRLIYYSQIVNDFQKGDIAEGYSVSREKKESFPLTVTSAQKNPTAFYLCASSIVLAQETQYFGPGTRLLVL.

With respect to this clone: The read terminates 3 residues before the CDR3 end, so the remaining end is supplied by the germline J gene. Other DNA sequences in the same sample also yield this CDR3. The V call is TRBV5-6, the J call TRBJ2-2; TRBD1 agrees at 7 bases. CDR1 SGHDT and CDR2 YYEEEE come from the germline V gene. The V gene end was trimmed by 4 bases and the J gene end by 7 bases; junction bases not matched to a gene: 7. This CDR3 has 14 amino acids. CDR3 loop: CASSLQGLGGELFF. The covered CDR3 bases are TGTGCCAGCAGCCTACAGGGGCTCGGCGGGGAG. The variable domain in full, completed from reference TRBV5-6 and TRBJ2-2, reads DAGVTQSPTHLIKTRGQQVTLRCSPKSGHDTVSWYQQALGQGPQFIFQYYEEEERQRGNFPDRFSGHQFPNYSSELNVNALLLGDSALYLCASSLQGLGGELFFGEGSRLTVL.

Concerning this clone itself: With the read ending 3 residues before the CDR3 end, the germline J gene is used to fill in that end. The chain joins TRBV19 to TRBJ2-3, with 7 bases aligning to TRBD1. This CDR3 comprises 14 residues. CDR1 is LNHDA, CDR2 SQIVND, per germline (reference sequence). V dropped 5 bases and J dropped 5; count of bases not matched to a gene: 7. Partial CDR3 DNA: TGTGCCAGTAGTCTGTCAGGGGGAGTAGATACG. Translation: CASSLSGGVDT. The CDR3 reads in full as CASSLSGGVDTQYF.

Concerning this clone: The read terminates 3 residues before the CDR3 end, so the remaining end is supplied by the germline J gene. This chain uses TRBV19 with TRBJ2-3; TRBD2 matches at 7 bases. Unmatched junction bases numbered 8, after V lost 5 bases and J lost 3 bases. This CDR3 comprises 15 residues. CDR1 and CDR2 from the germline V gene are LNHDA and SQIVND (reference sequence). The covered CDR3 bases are TGTGCCAGTAGTCAATCGACTAGCTTGACAGATACG. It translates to CASSQSTSLTDT. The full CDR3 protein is CASSQSTSLTDTQYF.

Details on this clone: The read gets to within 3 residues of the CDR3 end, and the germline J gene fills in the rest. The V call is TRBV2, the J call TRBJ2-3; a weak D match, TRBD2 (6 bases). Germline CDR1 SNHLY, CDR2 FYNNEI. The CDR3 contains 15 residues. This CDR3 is CASSAPGLLTETQYF. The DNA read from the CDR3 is TGTGCCAGCAGTGCCCCGGGACTCCTAACTGAGACG.

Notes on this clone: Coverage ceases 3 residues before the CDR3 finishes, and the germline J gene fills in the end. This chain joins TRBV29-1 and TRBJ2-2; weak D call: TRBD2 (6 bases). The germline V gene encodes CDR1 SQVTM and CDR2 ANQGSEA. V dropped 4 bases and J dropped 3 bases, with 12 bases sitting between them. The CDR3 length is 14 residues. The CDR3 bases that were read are TGCAGCGTTGGGGGACTGCGGGACACCGGGGAG. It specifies CSVGGLRDTGE. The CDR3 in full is CSVGGLRDTGELFF.

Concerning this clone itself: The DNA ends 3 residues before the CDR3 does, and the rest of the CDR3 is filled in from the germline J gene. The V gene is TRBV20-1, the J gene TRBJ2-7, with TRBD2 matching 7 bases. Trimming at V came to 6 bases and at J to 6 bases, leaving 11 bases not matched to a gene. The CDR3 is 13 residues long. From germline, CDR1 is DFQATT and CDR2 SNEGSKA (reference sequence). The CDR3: CSAGGTTLGEQYF. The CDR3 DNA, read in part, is TGCAGTGCCGGCGGGACTACCCTCGGCGAG.

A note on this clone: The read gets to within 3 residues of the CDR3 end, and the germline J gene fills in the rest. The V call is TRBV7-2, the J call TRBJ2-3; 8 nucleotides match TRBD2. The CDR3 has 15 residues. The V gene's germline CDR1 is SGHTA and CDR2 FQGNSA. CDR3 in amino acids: CASSPRAETGGTQYF. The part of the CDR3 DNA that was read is TGTGCCAGCAGCCCCCGCGCTGAAACGGGGGGGACG.

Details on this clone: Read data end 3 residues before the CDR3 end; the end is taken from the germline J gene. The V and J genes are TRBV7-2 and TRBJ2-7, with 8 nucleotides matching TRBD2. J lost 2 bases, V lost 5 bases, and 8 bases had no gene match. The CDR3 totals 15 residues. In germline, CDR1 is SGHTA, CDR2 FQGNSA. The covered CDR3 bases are TGTGCCAGCAGCCCGGGTAGCGGGGACCCCTACGAG. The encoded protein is CASSPGSGDPYE. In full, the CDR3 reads CASSPGSGDPYEQYF.

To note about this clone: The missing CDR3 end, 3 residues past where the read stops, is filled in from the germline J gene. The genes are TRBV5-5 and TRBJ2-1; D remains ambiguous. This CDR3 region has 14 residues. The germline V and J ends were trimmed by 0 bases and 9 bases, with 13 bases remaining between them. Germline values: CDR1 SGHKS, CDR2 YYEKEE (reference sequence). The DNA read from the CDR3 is TGTGCCAGCAGCTTGGTCCCAGAAGGCAGTGAG. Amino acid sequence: CASSLVPEGSE. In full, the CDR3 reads CASSLVPEGSEQFF.

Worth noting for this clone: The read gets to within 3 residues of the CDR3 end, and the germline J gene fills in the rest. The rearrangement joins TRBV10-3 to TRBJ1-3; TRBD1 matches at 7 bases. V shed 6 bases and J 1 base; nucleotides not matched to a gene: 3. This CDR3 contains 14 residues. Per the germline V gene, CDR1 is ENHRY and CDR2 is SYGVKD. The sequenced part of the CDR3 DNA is TGTGCCATCAGAGCGACAGGGTCTGGAAACACC. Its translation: CAIRATGSGNT. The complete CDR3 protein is CAIRATGSGNTIYF.

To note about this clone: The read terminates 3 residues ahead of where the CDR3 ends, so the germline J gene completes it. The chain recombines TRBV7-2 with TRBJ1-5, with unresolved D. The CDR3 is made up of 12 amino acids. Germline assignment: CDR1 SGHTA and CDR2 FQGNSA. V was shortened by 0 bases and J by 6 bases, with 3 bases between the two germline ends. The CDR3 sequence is CASSLAGQPQHF. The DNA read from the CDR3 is TGTGCCAGCAGCTTAGCAGGTCAGCCC.

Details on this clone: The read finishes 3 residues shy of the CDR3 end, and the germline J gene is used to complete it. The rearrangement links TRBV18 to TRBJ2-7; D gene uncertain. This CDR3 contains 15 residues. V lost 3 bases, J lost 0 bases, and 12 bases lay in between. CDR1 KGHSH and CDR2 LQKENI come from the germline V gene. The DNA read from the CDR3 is TGTGCCAGCTCACCGAGAACTGTGAGCTCCTACGAG. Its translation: CASSPRTVSSYE. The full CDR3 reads CASSPRTVSSYEQYF.